Listed below are T cell receptor beta chains from one sample, sequenced in a study of cytotoxic CD8 clonotypes in ibrutinib-treated CLL. Profiling relied on immunoSEQ multiplex PCR, and the TCRdb table lists in-frame clones only, not all of them. The table has some 200,000 clones, more than 75% seen once; the top ten hold over 9.5%. The sequencing used PBMCs, collected after 12 months of ibrutinib treatment. These receptors were collected from a human donor with chronic lymphocytic leukemia. Each CDR3 is given without its conserved first and last residue.

J: TRBJ2-7
V: TRBV9
CDR3: ASSQPGHYEQY

J: TRBJ1-2
V: TRBV5-1
CDR3: ASSLQGSGFNYGYT

J: TRBJ2-7
V: TRBV19
CDR3: ASSLVGSSAGRGEQY

J: TRBJ1-4
V: TRBV7-9
CDR3: ASSLVIGQVYEKLF

J: TRBJ2-5
V: TRBV7-3
CDR3: ASSLGWGQETQY

J: TRBJ2-7
V: TRBV7-9
CDR3: ASRHPLDRDWY

J: TRBJ2-7
V: TRBV27
CDR3: ASTPVSAGSYEQY

J: TRBJ1-3
V: TRBV6-5
CDR3: AAAGASGNTIY

J: TRBJ2-2
V: TRBV7-8
CDR3: ASSLIRGELF

J: TRBJ2-1
V: TRBV11-1
CDR3: ASSPGGAGGNNEQF

J: TRBJ2-1
V: TRBV25-1
CDR3: ASSTGNRTVPLNEQF

J: TRBJ2-1
V: TRBV19
CDR3: ASSILAGAAYNEQF

J: TRBJ2-1
V: TRBV19
CDR3: ASSMYLTRYNEQF

J: TRBJ1-2
V: TRBV11-2
CDR3: ASSLDLKGGYGYT

J: TRBJ2-2
V: TRBV5-6
CDR3: ASGTGLRTGELF

J: TRBJ1-2
V: TRBV6-5
CDR3: ARNVERPISDGYT

J: TRBJ2-7
V: TRBV7-2
CDR3: ASSLPQYEQY